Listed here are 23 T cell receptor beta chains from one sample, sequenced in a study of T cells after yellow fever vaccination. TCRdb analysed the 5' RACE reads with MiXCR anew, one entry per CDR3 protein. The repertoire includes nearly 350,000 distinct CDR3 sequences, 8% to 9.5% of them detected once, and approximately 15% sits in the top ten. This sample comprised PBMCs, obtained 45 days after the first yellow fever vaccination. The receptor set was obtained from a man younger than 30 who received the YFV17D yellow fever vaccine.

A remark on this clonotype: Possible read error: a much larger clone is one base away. The chain's CDR3 is CASSYNPSGGYEQYF. Here the CDR3 DNA reads TGTGCCAGCAGCTATAATCCTAGCGGGGGGTACGAGCAGTACTTC. This chain connects TRBV7-2 to TRBJ2-7; 11 positions match TRBD2. The trim removed 4 bases at V and 4 bases at J, leaving 6 bases unmatched. This CDR3 has 15 amino acids. CDR1 and CDR2 (germline): SGHTA, FQGNSA.

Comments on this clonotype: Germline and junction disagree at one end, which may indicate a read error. The CDR3 here is CASRLGGRNEQFF. CDR3 DNA: TGTGCCAGCAGATTAGGGGGGAGGAATGAGCAGTTCTTC. This chain links TRBV7-9 with TRBJ2-1, with D tentatively TRBD1 or TRBD2 (6 bases each). The germline gives CDR1 SEHNR, CDR2 FQNEAQ (reference sequence). The CDR3 is 13 amino acids.

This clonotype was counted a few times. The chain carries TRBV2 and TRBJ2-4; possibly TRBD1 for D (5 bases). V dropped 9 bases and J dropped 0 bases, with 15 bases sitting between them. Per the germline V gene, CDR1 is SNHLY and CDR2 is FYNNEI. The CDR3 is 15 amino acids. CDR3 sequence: CASIQVVLAKNIQYF. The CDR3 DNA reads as TGTGCCAGTATACAGGTTGTCCTAGCCAAAAACATTCAGTACTTC.

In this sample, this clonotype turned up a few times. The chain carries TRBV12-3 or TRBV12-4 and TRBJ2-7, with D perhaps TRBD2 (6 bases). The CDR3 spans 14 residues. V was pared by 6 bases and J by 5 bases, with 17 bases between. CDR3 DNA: TGTGCCAGCAGCAGTGGAGGGATAAGCGACGAGCAGTACTTC. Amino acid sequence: CASSSGGISDEQYF.

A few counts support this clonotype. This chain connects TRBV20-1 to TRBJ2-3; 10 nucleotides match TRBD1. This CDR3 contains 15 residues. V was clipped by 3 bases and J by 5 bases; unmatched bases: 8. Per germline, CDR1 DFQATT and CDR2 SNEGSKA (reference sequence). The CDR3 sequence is CSASRGTGEIDTQYF. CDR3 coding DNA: TGCAGTGCTAGTAGAGGGACAGGGGAAATAGATACGCAGTATTTT.

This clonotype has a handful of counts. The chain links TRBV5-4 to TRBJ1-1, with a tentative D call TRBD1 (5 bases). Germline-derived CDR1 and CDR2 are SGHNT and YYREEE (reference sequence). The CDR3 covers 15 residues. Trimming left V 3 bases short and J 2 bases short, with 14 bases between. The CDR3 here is CASSSAARENTEAFF. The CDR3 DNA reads TGTGCCAGCAGCTCCGCGGCCAGGGAAAACACTGAAGCTTTCTTT.

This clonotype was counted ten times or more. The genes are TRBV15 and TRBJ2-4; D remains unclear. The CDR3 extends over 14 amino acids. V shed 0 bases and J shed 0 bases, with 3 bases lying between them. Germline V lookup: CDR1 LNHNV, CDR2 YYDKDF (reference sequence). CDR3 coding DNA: TGTGCCACCAGCAGAGAATTAGCCAAAAACATTCAGTACTTC. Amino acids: CATSRELAKNIQYF. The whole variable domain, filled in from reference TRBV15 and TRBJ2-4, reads DAMVIQNPRYQVTQFGKPVTLSCSQTLNHNVMYWYQQKSSQAPKLLFHYYDKDFNNEADTPDNFQSRRPNTSFCFLDIRSPGLGDTAMYLCATSRELAKNIQYFGAGTRLSVL.

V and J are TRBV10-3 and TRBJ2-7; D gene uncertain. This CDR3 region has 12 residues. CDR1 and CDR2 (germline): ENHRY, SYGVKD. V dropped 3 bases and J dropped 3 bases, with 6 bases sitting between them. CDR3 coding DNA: TGTGCCATCAGTGAACAAATCTACGAGCAGTACTTC. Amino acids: CAISEQIYEQYF.

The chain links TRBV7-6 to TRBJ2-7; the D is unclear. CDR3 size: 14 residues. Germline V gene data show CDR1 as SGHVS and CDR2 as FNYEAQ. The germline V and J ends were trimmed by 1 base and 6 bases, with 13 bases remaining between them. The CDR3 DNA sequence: TGTGCCAGCAGCTTAGGGCCAGGCGGCCCCGAGCAGTACTTC. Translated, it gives CASSLGPGGPEQYF. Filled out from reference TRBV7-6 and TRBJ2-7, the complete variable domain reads GAGVSQSPRYKVTKRGQDVALRCDPISGHVSLYWYRQALGQGPEFLTYFNYEAQQDKSGLPNDRFSAERPEGSISTLTIQRTEQRDSAMYRCASSLGPGGPEQYFGPGTRLTVT.

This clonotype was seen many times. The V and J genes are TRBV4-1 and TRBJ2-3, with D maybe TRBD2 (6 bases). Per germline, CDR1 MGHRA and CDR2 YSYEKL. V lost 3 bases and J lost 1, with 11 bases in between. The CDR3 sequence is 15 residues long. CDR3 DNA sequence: TGCGCCAGCAGCCATCCTAGGAGGGGCACAGATACGCAGTATTTT. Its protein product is CASSHPRRGTDTQYF.

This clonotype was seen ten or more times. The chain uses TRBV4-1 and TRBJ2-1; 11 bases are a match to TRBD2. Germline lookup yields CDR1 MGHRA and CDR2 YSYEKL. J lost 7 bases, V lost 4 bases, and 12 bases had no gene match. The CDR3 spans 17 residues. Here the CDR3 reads CASSRGGLAALGNEQFF. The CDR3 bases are TGCGCCAGCAGCCGAGGGGGACTAGCGGCCCTAGGTAATGAGCAGTTCTTC.

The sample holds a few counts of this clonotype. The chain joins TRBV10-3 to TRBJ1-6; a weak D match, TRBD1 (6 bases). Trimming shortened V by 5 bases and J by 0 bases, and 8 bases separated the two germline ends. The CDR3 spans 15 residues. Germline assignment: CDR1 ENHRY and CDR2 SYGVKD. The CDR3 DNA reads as TGTGCCATCAGTCTCAGGGGCTCCTATAATTCACCCCTCCACTTT. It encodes CAISLRGSYNSPLHF.

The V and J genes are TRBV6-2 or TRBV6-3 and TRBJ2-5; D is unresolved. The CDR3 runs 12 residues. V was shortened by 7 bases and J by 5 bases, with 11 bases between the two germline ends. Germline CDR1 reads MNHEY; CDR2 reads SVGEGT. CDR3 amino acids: CASTDYKETQYF. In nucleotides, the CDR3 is TGTGCCAGCACCGATTACAAGGAGACCCAGTACTTC.

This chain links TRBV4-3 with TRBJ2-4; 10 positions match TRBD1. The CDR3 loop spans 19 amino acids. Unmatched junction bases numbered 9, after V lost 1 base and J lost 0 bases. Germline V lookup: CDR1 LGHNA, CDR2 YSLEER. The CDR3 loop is CASSQATGGRFIAKNIQYF. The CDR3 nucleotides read TGCGCCAGCAGCCAAGCGACAGGGGGCCGGTTTATAGCCAAAAACATTCAGTACTTC.

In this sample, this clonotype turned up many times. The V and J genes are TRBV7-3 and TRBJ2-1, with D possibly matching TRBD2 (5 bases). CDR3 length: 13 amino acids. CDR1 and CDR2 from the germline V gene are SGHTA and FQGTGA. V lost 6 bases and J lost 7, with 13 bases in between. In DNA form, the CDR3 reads TGTGCCAGCAGTCCCGCGGACTTAAATGAGCAGTTCTTC. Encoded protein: CASSPADLNEQFF.

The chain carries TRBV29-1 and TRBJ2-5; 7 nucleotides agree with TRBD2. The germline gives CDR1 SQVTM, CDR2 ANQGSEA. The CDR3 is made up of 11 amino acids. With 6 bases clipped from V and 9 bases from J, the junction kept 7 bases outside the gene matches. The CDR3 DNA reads TGCAGCGTCCCTTGGGGGGGGTCCCAGTACTTC. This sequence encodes CSVPWGGSQYF.

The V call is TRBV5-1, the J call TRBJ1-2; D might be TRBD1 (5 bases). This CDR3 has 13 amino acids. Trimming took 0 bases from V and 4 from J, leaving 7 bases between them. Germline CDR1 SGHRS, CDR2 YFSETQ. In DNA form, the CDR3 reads TGCGCCAGCAGCTTGGAAGGGGTCTATGGCTACACCTTC. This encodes CASSLEGVYGYTF.

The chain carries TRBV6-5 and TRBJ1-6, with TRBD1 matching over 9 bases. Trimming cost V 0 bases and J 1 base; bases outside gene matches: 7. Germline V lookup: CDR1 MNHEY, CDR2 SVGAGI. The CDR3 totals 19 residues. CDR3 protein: CASSYSSHRGHSYNSPLHF. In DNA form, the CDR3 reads TGTGCCAGCAGTTACTCGTCCCACAGGGGGCATTCCTATAATTCACCCCTCCACTTT.

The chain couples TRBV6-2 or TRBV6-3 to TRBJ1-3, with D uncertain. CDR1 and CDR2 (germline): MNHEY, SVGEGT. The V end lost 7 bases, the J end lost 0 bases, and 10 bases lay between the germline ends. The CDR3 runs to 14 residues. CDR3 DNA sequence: TGTGCCAGCACTCCACCGAACTCTGGAAACACCATATATTTT. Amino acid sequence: CASTPPNSGNTIYF.

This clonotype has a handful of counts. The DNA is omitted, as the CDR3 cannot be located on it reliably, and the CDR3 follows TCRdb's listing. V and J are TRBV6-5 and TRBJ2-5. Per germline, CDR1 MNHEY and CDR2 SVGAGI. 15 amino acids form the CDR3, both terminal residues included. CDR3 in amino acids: CASSTSNSVQETQYF.

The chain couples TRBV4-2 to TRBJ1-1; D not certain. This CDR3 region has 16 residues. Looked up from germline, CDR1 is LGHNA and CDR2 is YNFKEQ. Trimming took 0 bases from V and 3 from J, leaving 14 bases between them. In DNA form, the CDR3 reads TGTGCCAGCAGCCAAGATCGGCTCCTCGTGGACACTGAAGCTTTCTTT. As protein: CASSQDRLLVDTEAFF.

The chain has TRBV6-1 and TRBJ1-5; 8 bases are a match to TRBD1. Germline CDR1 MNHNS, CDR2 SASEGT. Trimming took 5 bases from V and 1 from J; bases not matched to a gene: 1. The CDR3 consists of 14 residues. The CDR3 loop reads CASSRTGSNQPQHF. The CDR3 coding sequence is TGTGCCAGCAGTCGGACAGGGAGCAATCAGCCCCAGCATTTT.

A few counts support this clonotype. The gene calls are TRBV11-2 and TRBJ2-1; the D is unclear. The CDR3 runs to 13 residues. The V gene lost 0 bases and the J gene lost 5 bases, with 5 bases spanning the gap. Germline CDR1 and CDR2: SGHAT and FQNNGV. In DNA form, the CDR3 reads TGTGCCAGCAGCTTAGACAGCCACAATGAGCAGTTCTTC. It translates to CASSLDSHNEQFF.